The 31 T cell receptor beta chains given below trace back to one sample, sequenced in a study of blood T cell repertoires in COVID-19. Clones were sequenced by immunoSEQ multiplex PCR, and TCRdb holds only the in-frame ones, with some missing. This table has under 200,000 clones, about 83% appearing once. Material for sequencing was PBMCs or T cells enriched from blood (not recorded which). All receptors come from a man in his forties or fifties with acute COVID-19.

The chain carries TRBV28 and TRBJ2-3; 8 nucleotides match TRBD2. The CDR3 runs to 15 residues. The V segment lost 10 bases and the J segment 6 bases; nucleotides outside the gene matches: 15. Germline-derived CDR1 and CDR2 are MDHEN and SYDVKM. CDR3 bases: TGTGCCATCAGGGGCTCGGGAGGGCCTCGGGATACGCAGTATTTT. Its protein is CAIRGSGGPRDTQYF.

The V and J genes are TRBV9 and TRBJ2-2; a possible D gene is TRBD2 (5 bases). The CDR3 covers 13 residues. Germline V gene sequence: CDR1 SGDLS, CDR2 YYNGEE. Trimming removed 5 bases at V and 3 bases at J, with 8 bases between. The DNA for the CDR3 is TGTGCCAGCAGAAGCGGTCACACCGGGGAGCTGTTTTTT. Encoded protein: CASRSGHTGELFF.

This chain uses TRBV7-2 with TRBJ1-5; weak D call: TRBD1 (5 bases). V was trimmed by 5 bases and J by 7 bases, leaving 18 bases between them. Germline-derived CDR1 and CDR2 are SGHTA and FQGNSA. The CDR3 contains 15 residues. The CDR3 here is CASSPLGRGTQPQHF. The CDR3 DNA sequence: TGTGCCAGCAGCCCTCTGGGAAGGGGAACGCAGCCCCAGCATTTT.

In this sample, this clone turned up once. This chain connects TRBV3-1 (or the pseudogene TRBV3-2) to TRBJ2-5; TRBD1 matches at 10 bases. Germline values: CDR1 LGHDT, CDR2 YNNKEL (reference sequence). The ends lost 3 bases at V and 5 bases at J; junction bases unmatched: 6. This CDR3 is 15 amino acids long. The CDR3 sequence: CASSQRQGATETQYF. The DNA of the CDR3 is TGTGCCAGCAGCCAGCGACAGGGGGCAACGGAGACCCAGTACTTC.

The chain carries TRBV6-2 or TRBV6-3 and TRBJ2-2; the D is unclear. Looked up from germline, CDR1 is MNHEY and CDR2 is SVGEGT. This CDR3 has 13 residues. The V and J ends lost 2 bases and 5 bases respectively, with 6 bases between them. CDR3 loop: CASSYTRTGELFF. CDR3 in DNA: TGTGCCAGCAGTTACACTCGGACCGGGGAGCTGTTTTTT.

The V call is TRBV6-5, the J call TRBJ1-5; a weak D match, TRBD1 (6 bases). Germline-derived CDR1 and CDR2 are MNHEY and SVGAGI. The CDR3 covers 13 residues. V was trimmed by 5 bases and J by 6 bases, leaving 11 bases between them. For the CDR3, the DNA is TGTGCCAGCAGTCGAGGGGGAACTCAGCCCCAGCATTTT. Encoded protein: CASSRGGTQPQHF.

The J gene is TRBJ2-7, the V gene TRBV9, with D tentatively TRBD1 (5 bases). V lost 0 bases to trimming and J lost 3 bases, with 10 bases between them. Germline V gene lookup returns CDR1 SGDLS and CDR2 YYNGEE. The CDR3 contains 14 residues. CDR3 coding DNA: TGTGCCAGCAGCGTAGATCCAGGGCACTACGAGCAGTACTTC. This codes for CASSVDPGHYEQYF.

V and J are TRBV24-1 and TRBJ2-6, with 7 bases aligning to TRBD1. The CDR3 has 17 residues. Losses at the gene ends were 3 bases for V and 2 bases for J; bases not matched to a gene: 6. Germline V gives CDR1 KGHDR, CDR2 SFDVKD. The CDR3 coding sequence is TGTGCCACCAGTGATCATACGACAGGGACTGGGGCCAACGTCCTGACTTTC. Its protein product is CATSDHTTGTGANVLTF.

The V call is TRBV6-4, the J call TRBJ2-3; the match to TRBD2 covers 8 bases. The junction had 1 base not matched to a gene; V was cut back by 2 bases and J by 3 bases. Germline CDR1 reads MRHNA; CDR2 reads SNTAGT. The CDR3 length is 14 residues. The CDR3 coding sequence is TGTGCCAGCAGTGACAGCGGGAGAACAGATACGCAGTATTTT. It codes for CASSDSGRTDTQYF.

V and J are TRBV3-1 (or the pseudogene TRBV3-2) and TRBJ1-2; 7 nucleotides match TRBD1. The CDR3 sequence is 12 residues long. The germline CDR1 and CDR2 sequences are LGHDT and YNNKEL (reference sequence). Trimming at V came to 3 bases and at J to 8 bases, leaving 3 bases not matched to a gene. The CDR3 nucleotides are TGTGCCAGCAGCCAGCGAGGGGGCGGCTACACCTTC. Translated: CASSQRGGGYTF.

This rearrangement joins TRBV24-1 to TRBJ2-1; 8 nucleotides match TRBD2. The CDR3 covers 16 residues. Germline trimming cut 4 bases from V and 5 bases from J; bases unmatched to any gene: 9. Germline V gives CDR1 KGHDR, CDR2 SFDVKD. CDR3 sequence: CATSERAGAGNNEQFF. The CDR3 nucleotides read TGTGCCACCAGTGAAAGAGCGGGAGCCGGGAACAATGAGCAGTTCTTC.

CDR3 sequence (DNA): TGTGCCATCAGTGATCGTGATAGCGGGAGCTATGAGCAGTTCTTC. Translating gives CAISDRDSGSYEQFF. The chain carries TRBV10-3 and TRBJ2-1, with TRBD2 matching over 9 bases. The CDR3 runs 15 residues. CDR1 and CDR2 (germline): ENHRY, SYGVKD. The J segment lost 8 bases and the V segment lost 3 bases, leaving 8 bases of the junction unmatched.

This clone was counted a single time. The J gene is TRBJ1-5, the V gene TRBV28; no reliable D call. Trimming removed 10 bases at V and 0 bases at J, with 7 bases between. The CDR3 is 12 residues long. Per germline, CDR1 MDHEN and CDR2 SYDVKM. CDR3 sequence: CATFYSNQPQHF. CDR3 nucleotides: TGTGCCACCTTTTATAGCAATCAGCCCCAGCATTTT. The full variable domain, with the rest looked up from reference TRBV28 and TRBJ1-5, is DVKVTQSSRYLVKRTGEKVFLECVQDMDHENMFWYRQDPGLGLRLIYFSYDVKMKEKGDIPEGYSVSREKKERFSLILESASTNQTSMYLCATFYSNQPQHFGDGTRLSIL.

In this sample, this clone turned up many times. The chain joins TRBV2 to TRBJ2-7; D possibly corresponds to TRBD1 (5 bases). V was pared by 6 bases and J by 4 bases, with 10 bases between. The CDR3 contains 12 residues. Germline lookup yields CDR1 SNHLY and CDR2 FYNNEI. The CDR3 nucleotides are TGTGCCAGCAGCGTAGACAGATACGAGCAGTACTTC. This sequence encodes CASSVDRYEQYF. Combining the CDR3 with reference TRBV2 and TRBJ2-7 gives the whole variable domain EPEVTQTPSHQVTQMGQEVILRCVPISNHLYFYWYRQILGQKVEFLVSFYNNEISEKSEIFDDQFSVERPDGSNFTLKIRSTKLEDSAMYFCASSVDRYEQYFGPGTRLTVT.

The rearrangement joins TRBV29-1 to TRBJ1-3, with D hard to call. Germline V gives CDR1 SQVTM, CDR2 ANQGSEA. V was shortened by 3 bases and J by 0 bases, with 9 bases between the two germline ends. This CDR3 contains 14 residues. The CDR3 spells CSVDRISSGNTIYF. The CDR3 coding sequence is TGCAGCGTTGACAGAATATCCTCTGGAAACACCATATATTTT.

This chain links TRBV5-1 with TRBJ2-6; tentative D call: TRBD2 (5 bases). Germline V gene lookup returns CDR1 SGHRS and CDR2 YFSETQ. V lost 2 bases to trimming and J lost 0 bases, with 12 bases between them. The CDR3 spans 17 residues. The CDR3 DNA is TGCGCCAGCAGCTTACCTAGCCACCTCTCTGGGGCCAACGTCCTGACTTTC. Translation gives CASSLPSHLSGANVLTF.

The V gene is TRBV2, the J gene TRBJ1-2, with a possible D match to TRBD1 (5 bases). Germline values: CDR1 SNHLY, CDR2 FYNNEI. The length of the CDR3 is 14 residues. With 8 bases removed from V and 2 bases from J, the gap between germline ends came to 15 bases. The CDR3, as DNA: TGTGCCAGCGTACGACAGTCAATGAACTATGGCTACACCTTC. Translating it yields CASVRQSMNYGYTF.

The chain links TRBV5-1 to TRBJ2-1; 10 nucleotides align to TRBD2. Germline trimming cut 0 bases from V and 3 bases from J; bases unmatched to any gene: 3. Germline V gives CDR1 SGHRS, CDR2 YFSETQ. The CDR3 contains 16 residues. The CDR3 region is CASSLATSGVYNEQFF. In DNA, the CDR3 is TGCGCCAGCAGCTTGGCCACTAGCGGGGTCTACAATGAGCAGTTCTTC.

The chain couples TRBV11-2 to TRBJ2-7; 8 positions agree with TRBD2. V shed 2 bases and J 4 bases; nucleotides not matched to a gene: 7. The CDR3 has 15 residues. CDR1 and CDR2 (germline): SGHAT, FQNNGV. For the CDR3, the DNA is TGTGCCAGCAGCTTAAGTTCGACTAGCGTTTACGAGCAGTACTTC. It codes for CASSLSSTSVYEQYF.

The genes are TRBV28 and TRBJ2-7, with 12 bases that match TRBD2. Germline V CDR1 and CDR2: MDHEN, SYDVKM. The CDR3 spans 15 residues. J lost 4 bases, V lost 6 bases, and 7 bases had no gene match. In nucleotides, the CDR3 is TGTGCCAGCAGCTCTTGGACTAGCGGGAATTACGAGCAGTACTTC. It translates to CASSSWTSGNYEQYF.

The rearrangement uses TRBV28 and TRBJ1-1; 7 bases map to TRBD1. The CDR3 covers 14 residues. CDR1 and CDR2 from the germline V gene are MDHEN and SYDVKM. V trimming: 6 bases; J trimming: 0 bases; junction bases outside the gene matches: 4. CDR3 sequence (DNA): TGTGCCAGCAGAAACAGGGGACTGAACACTGAAGCTTTCTTT. Translating gives CASRNRGLNTEAFF.

The chain couples TRBV6-5 to TRBJ1-4; a weak D match, TRBD1 (5 bases). Germline assignment: CDR1 MNHEY and CDR2 SVGAGI. V shed 8 bases and J shed 15 bases, with 22 bases lying between them. CDR3 length: 13 amino acids. The CDR3 region has the DNA TGTGCCAGCGGGGAGGTGAAAAAGGGGAGGTTGTTTTTT. Protein sequence: CASGEVKKGRLFF.

This chain connects TRBV11-2 to TRBJ2-5, with 10 bases matching TRBD2. Germline V gene sequence: CDR1 SGHAT, CDR2 FQNNGV. Germline trimming cut 5 bases from V and 5 bases from J; bases unmatched to any gene: 11. The CDR3 extends over 16 amino acids. For the CDR3, the DNA is TGTGCCAGCAGCCGTTCTAGCGGGGGAGGATTGGAGACCCAGTACTTC. Its protein is CASSRSSGGGLETQYF.

This chain joins TRBV28 and TRBJ2-7, with TRBD2 matching 9 bases. V trimming: 2 bases; J trimming: 5 bases; junction bases outside the gene matches: 7. This CDR3 spans 15 amino acids. Germline values: CDR1 MDHEN, CDR2 SYDVKM. Written as DNA, the CDR3 is TGTGCCAGCAGTTTAAGGGCGGGAGGGCCGCACGAGCAGTACTTC. It encodes CASSLRAGGPHEQYF.

The chain recombines TRBV30 with TRBJ2-5; D is perhaps TRBD2 (6 bases). Germline loops: CDR1 GTSNPN, CDR2 SVGIG (reference sequence). Between the trimmed V and J ends, which lost 0 bases and 6 bases, there was a span of 11 bases. This CDR3 has 13 amino acids. The CDR3 DNA sequence: TGTGCCTGGAGTGTTTGGAGGGAACAGACCCAGTACTTC. The encoded protein is CAWSVWREQTQYF. Using reference TRBV30 and TRBJ2-5 for the parts outside the CDR3, the full variable domain is SQTIHQWPATLVQPVGSPLSLECTVEGTSNPNLYWYRQAAGRGLQLLFYSVGIGQISSEVPQNLSASRPQDRQFILSSKKLLLSDSGFYLCAWSVWREQTQYFGPGTRLLVL.

This clone was seen at least ten times. This rearrangement joins TRBV27 to TRBJ1-1; D not certain. Germline V gives CDR1 MNHEY, CDR2 SMNVEV (reference sequence). With 7 bases removed from V and 0 bases from J, the gap between germline ends came to 12 bases. The CDR3 is 14 residues long. This CDR3 is CASIRTGLNTEAFF. The CDR3 nucleotides read TGTGCCAGCATTCGTACGGGGTTGAACACTGAAGCTTTCTTT.

The chain combines TRBV7-8 with TRBJ2-1; 9 bases are a match to TRBD2. The CDR3 totals 16 residues. V shed 1 base and J 10 bases; nucleotides not matched to a gene: 11. Germline lookup yields CDR1 SGHVS and CDR2 FQNEAQ. The CDR3 here is CASSLVRIAGEGEQFF. In DNA form, the CDR3 reads TGTGCCAGCAGCTTAGTTCGGATAGCGGGAGAGGGGGAGCAGTTCTTC.

This sequence joins TRBV28 and TRBJ2-3; 8 positions agree with TRBD2. CDR3 length: 15 residues. V gave up 6 bases and J gave up 2 bases; unmatched junction bases: 7. The germline V gene has CDR1 MDHEN and CDR2 SYDVKM. CDR3 in DNA: TGTGCCAGCAGGATACTAGCGGACCTCACAGATACGCAGTATTTT. Translated, it gives CASRILADLTDTQYF. The variable domain in full, with the rest retrieved from reference TRBV28 and TRBJ2-3, is DVKVTQSSRYLVKRTGEKVFLECVQDMDHENMFWYRQDPGLGLRLIYFSYDVKMKEKGDIPEGYSVSREKKERFSLILESASTNQTSMYLCASRILADLTDTQYFGPGTRLTVL.

The chain uses TRBV28 and TRBJ1-1, with 11 bases that match TRBD1. This CDR3 region has 14 residues. Germline trimming cut 5 bases from V and 5 bases from J; bases unmatched to any gene: 4. Germline CDR1 and CDR2: MDHEN and SYDVKM. The CDR3 coding sequence is TGTGCCAGCAGTAAGGACAGGGGGCGAACTGAAGCTTTCTTT. It encodes CASSKDRGRTEAFF.

The chain is built from TRBV6-2 or TRBV6-3 and TRBJ1-2; D call uncertain. This CDR3 has 13 amino acids. V shed 6 bases and J shed 8 bases, with 16 bases lying between them. CDR1 MNHEY and CDR2 SVGEGT come from the germline V gene. CDR3 sequence reads: CASSLREKAGYTF. The DNA of the CDR3 is TGTGCCAGCAGCCTGCGGGAAAAAGCGGGCTACACCTTC.

This chain uses TRBV7-2 with TRBJ1-3; unclear D gene. Germline V lookup: CDR1 SGHTA, CDR2 FQGNSA. Trimming took 3 bases from V and 1 from J, leaving 4 bases between them. The CDR3 runs to 13 residues. As DNA, the CDR3 is TGTGCCAGCAGCTTTGCGTCTGGAAACACCATATATTTT. Its translation: CASSFASGNTIYF.